A selection of T cell receptor beta chains follows, all from one sample in a study of T cells in Graves' hyperthyroidism and ophthalmopathy. TCRdb re-analysed the multiplex PCR reads in MiXCR, keeping a single row per CDR3 protein. The profile shows some 510,000 distinct CDR3 sequences, less than 25% of them singletons. The sequencing input was blood. These receptors were collected from a man between 18 and 29 years old with Graves' hyperthyroidism. Each CDR3 is given without its conserved first and last residue.

j_call v_call cdr3_aa
TRBJ2-7 TRBV4-1 ASSQRDRLYEQY
TRBJ2-7 TRBV28 ASSYGQYEQY
TRBJ1-1 TRBV27 ASSLLGSDTEAF
TRBJ1-5 TRBV29-1 SVPAGGPQH
TRBJ2-5 TRBV7-9 ASSLEDQETQY
TRBJ2-7 TRBV12-3/TRBV12-4 ASSPSPGSYEQY
TRBJ1-1 TRBV30 AWIHAGEAF
TRBJ2-5 TRBV4-1 ASSRLGVGETQY
TRBJ1-1 TRBV12-3/TRBV12-4 ASTQGGRGTEAF
TRBJ2-5 TRBV5-1 ASSLAGRGPATQY
TRBJ2-5 TRBV20-1 SARVGGPLETQY
TRBJ2-5 TRBV4-1 ASSQRQYQETQY
TRBJ1-1 TRBV15 ATSRVLGSNTEAF
TRBJ2-5 TRBV11-2 ASSSAGMRETQY
TRBJ2-5 TRBV7-9 ASSRGLGNEQETQY
TRBJ2-7 TRBV30 AWSVLLARISYEQY
TRBJ1-5 TRBV6-5 ASIGQGVSNQPQH